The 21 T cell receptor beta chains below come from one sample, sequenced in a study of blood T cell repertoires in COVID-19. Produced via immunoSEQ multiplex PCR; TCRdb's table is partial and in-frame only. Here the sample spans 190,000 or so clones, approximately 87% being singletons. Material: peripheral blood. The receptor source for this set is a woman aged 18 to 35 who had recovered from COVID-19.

CDR3 region: CASRGGLSTEAFF. The CDR3 coding sequence is TGTGCCAGCAGGGGGGGTCTGAGCACTGAAGCTTTCTTT. The V call is TRBV6-5, the J call TRBJ1-1; possibly TRBD1 for D (5 bases). Per the germline V gene, CDR1 is MNHEY and CDR2 is SVGAGI. This CDR3 has 13 residues. With 6 bases removed from V and 4 bases from J, the gap between germline ends came to 12 bases.

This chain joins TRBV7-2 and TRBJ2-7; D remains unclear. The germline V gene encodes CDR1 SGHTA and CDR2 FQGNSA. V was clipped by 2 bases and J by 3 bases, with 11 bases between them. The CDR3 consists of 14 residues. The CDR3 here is CASSLTEQFYEQYF. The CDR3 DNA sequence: TGTGCCAGCAGCTTAACCGAGCAATTCTACGAGCAGTACTTC.

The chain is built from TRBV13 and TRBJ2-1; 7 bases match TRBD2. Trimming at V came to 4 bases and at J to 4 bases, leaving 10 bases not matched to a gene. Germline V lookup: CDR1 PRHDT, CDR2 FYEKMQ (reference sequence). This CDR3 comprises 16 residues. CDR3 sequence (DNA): TGTGCCAGCAGCTCTCGTTGGGGGGGTGAGTACAATGAGCAGTTCTTC. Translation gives CASSSRWGGEYNEQFF.

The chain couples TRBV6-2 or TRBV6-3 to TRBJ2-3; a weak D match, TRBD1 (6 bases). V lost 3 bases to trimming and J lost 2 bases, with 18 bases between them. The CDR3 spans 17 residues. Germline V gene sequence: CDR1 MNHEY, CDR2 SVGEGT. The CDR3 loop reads CASSYPPFTGSTDTQYF. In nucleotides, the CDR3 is TGTGCCAGCAGTTATCCACCCTTTACAGGGTCCACAGATACGCAGTATTTT.

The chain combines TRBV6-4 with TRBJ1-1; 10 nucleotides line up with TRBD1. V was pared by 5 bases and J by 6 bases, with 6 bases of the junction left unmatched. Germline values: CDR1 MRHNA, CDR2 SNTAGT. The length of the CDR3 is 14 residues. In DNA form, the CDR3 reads TGTGCCAGCAGTCCCGGGACAGGGGTCTCTGAAGCTTTCTTT. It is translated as CASSPGTGVSEAFF.

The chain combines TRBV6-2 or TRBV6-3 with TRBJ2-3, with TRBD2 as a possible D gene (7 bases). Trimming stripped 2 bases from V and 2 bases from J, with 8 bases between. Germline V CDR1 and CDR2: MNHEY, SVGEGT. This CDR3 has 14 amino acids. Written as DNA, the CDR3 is TGTGCCAGCAGTTACGGGGGGGCCACAGATACGCAGTATTTT. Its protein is CASSYGGATDTQYF.

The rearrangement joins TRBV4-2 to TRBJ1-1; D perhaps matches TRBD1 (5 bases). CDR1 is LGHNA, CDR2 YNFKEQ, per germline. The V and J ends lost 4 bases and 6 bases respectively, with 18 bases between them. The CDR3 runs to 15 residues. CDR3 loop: CASSLLGAQVPEAFF. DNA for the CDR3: TGTGCCAGCAGCCTGCTAGGGGCGCAGGTACCTGAAGCTTTCTTT.

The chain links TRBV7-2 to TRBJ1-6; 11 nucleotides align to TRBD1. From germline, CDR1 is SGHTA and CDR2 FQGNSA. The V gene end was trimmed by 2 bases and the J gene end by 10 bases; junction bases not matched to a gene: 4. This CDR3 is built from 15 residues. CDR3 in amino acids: CASSLLDRGQSPLHF. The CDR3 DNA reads TGTGCCAGCAGCTTATTGGACAGGGGGCAATCACCCCTCCACTTT.

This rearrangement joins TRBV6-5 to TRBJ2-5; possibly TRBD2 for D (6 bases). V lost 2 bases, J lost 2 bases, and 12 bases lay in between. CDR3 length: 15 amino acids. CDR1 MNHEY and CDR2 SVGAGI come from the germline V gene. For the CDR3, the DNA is TGTGCCAGCAGTTACACGAGGACTACGCAAGAGACCCAGTACTTC. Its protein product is CASSYTRTTQETQYF.

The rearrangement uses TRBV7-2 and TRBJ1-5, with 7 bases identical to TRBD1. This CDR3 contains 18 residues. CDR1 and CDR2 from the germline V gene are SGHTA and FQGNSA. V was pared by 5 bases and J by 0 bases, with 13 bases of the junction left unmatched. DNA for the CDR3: TGTGCCAGCAGCCTATCCGGGACAGTAAGTTATAGCAATCAGCCCCAGCATTTT. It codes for CASSLSGTVSYSNQPQHF.

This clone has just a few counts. The DNA of the CDR3 is TGTGCCAGCAGCGTAGCTCCGGGGGGCGGAGAGACCCAGTACTTC. Amino acids: CASSVAPGGGETQYF. The chain uses TRBV9 and TRBJ2-5, with a tentative D call TRBD2 (7 bases). This CDR3 contains 15 residues. V was clipped by 0 bases and J by 4 bases, with 13 bases between them. Germline V CDR1 and CDR2: SGDLS, YYNGEE.

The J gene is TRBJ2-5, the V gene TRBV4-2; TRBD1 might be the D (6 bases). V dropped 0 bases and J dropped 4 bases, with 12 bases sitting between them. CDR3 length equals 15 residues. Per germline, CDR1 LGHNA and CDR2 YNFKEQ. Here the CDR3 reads CASSQDGTRVETQYF. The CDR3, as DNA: TGTGCCAGCAGCCAAGATGGGACAAGGGTAGAGACCCAGTACTTC.

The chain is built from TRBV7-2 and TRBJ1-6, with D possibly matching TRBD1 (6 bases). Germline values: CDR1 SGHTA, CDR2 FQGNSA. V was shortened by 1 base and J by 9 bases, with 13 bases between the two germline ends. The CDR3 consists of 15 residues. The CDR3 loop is CASSLVQGSRSPLHF. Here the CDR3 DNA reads TGTGCCAGCAGCTTAGTCCAGGGGTCTCGTTCACCCCTCCACTTT.

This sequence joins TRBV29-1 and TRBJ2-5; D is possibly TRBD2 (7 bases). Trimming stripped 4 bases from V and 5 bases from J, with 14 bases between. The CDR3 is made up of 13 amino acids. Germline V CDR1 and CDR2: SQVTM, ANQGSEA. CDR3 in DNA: TGCAGCGTTGCTTCGGGGGGCGGGGAGACCCAGTACTTC. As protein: CSVASGGGETQYF.

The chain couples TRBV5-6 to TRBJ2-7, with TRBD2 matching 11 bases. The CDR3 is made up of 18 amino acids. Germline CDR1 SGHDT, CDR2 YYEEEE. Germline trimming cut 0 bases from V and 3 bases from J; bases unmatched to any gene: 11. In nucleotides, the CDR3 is TGTGCCAGCAGCTTGGCCAATTTGGCTAGCGGGGGGTACTACGAGCAGTACTTC. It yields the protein CASSLANLASGGYYEQYF. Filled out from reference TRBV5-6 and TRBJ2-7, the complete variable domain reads DAGVTQSPTHLIKTRGQQVTLRCSPKSGHDTVSWYQQALGQGPQFIFQYYEEEERQRGNFPDRFSGHQFPNYSSELNVNALLLGDSALYLCASSLANLASGGYYEQYFGPGTRLTVT.

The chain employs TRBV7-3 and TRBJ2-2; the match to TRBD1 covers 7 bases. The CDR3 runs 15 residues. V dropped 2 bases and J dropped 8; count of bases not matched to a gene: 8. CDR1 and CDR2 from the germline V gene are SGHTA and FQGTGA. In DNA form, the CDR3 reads TGTGCCAGCAGCTTAGGGACAGCCTTCTCGGGGGAGCTGTTTTTT. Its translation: CASSLGTAFSGELFF.

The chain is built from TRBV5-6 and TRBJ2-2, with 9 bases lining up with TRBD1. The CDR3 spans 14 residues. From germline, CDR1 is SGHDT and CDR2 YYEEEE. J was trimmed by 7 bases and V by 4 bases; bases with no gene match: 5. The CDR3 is CASSPGTGIGELFF. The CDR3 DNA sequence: TGTGCCAGCAGCCCCGGGACAGGGATCGGGGAGCTGTTTTTT.

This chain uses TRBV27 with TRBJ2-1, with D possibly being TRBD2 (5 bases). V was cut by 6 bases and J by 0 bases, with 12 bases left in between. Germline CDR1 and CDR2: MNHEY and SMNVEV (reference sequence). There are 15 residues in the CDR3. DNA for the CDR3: TGTGCCAGCAGGAAGACCCGGGGCTCCTACAATGAGCAGTTCTTC. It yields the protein CASRKTRGSYNEQFF.

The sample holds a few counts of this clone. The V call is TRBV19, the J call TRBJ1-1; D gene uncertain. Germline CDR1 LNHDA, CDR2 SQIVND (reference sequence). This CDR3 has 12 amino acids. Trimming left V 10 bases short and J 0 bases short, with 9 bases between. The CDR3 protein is CATGKMNTEAFF. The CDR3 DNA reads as TGTGCCACCGGGAAGATGAACACTGAAGCTTTCTTT.

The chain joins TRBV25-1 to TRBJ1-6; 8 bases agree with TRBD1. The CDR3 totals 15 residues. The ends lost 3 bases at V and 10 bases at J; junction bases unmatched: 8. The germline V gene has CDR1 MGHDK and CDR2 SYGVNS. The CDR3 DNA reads TGTGCCAGCAGTGAGGGGGCAGGGGGCCGATCACCCCTCCACTTT. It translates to CASSEGAGGRSPLHF.

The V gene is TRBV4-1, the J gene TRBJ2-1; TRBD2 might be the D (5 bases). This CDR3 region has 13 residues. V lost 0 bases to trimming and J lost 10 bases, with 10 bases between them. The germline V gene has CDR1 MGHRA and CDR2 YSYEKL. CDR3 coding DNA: TGCGCCAGCAGCCAAGAGGAGGAGAGCGAGCAGTTCTTC. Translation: CASSQEEESEQFF.